These T cell receptor beta chains were read from a single sample in a study of blood T cell repertoires in COVID-19. TCRdb's copy holds only in-frame clones and misses some; the assay was immunoSEQ multiplex PCR. The sample has 150,000 or so clones, 83% seen once. The sequenced sample consisted of PBMCs or T cells enriched from blood (not recorded which). These receptors originate from a woman aged 50 to 60 who had recovered from COVID-19. CDR3s include the opening cysteine and the closing phenylalanine or tryptophan. The D gene is left open where the match is weak. Rows give clone size only sometimes, using once, few, many, or a class for an expanded clone.

once,TRBV9,NA,TRBJ1-6,TGTGCCAGCAGGGGGGGGCCTGGGTCACCCCTCCACTTT,CASRGGPGSPLHF
NA,TRBV10-2,TRBD1,TRBJ1-6,TGCGCCAGCAGTGAGGTGGGACAGGGGGCAGGGATGGCCCTCCACTTT,CASSEVGQGAGMALHF
once,TRBV3-1/TRBV3-2,NA,TRBJ2-1,TGTGCCAGCAGCTCCTCTAGCAGATCCTACAATGAGCAGTTCTTC,CASSSSSRSYNEQFF
NA,TRBV5-4,NA,TRBJ2-3,TGTGCCAGCAGCATTTCGGGGGGCGCAGATACGCAGTATTTT,CASSISGGADTQYF
NA,TRBV5-1,NA,TRBJ2-1,TGCGCCAGCAGCTTGGTGGGGGGAACCTACAATGAGCAGTTCTTC,CASSLVGGTYNEQFF
NA,TRBV18,TRBD1,TRBJ1-2,TGTGCCAGCTCACGCGGTGGTGGGACAGGGGTTGGCTACACCTTC,CASSRGGGTGVGYTF
once,TRBV5-1,NA,TRBJ2-1,TGCGCCAGCAGCTTGTCCGGAGGGGGGGATGAGCAGTTCTTC,CASSLSGGGDEQFF
NA,TRBV7-8,NA,TRBJ2-1,TGTGCCAGCAGCCTCCTCAGCTCCTACAATGAGCAGTTCTTC,CASSLLSSYNEQFF
NA,TRBV7-9,NA,TRBJ2-2,TGTGCCAGCAGCTTACGGGACTCCCCCACCGGGGAGCTGTTTTTT,CASSLRDSPTGELFF
NA,TRBV11-3,TRBD2,TRBJ2-5,TGTGCCAGCAGCTACGGACTAGCGGGGGGGGAGACCCAGTACTTC,CASSYGLAGGETQYF
NA,TRBV7-9,NA,TRBJ1-1,TGTGCCAGCAGCTTAGTGGGCAGAGAGAACACTGAAGCTTTCTTT,CASSLVGRENTEAFF
few,TRBV28,NA,TRBJ1-2,TGTGCCAGCAGGAGCGAGGACAGACCTAACTATGGCTACACCTTC,CASRSEDRPNYGYTF
NA,TRBV27,NA,TRBJ2-1,TGTGCCAGCAGGAATGTACCGGGCCCTCCGGGGAATGAGCAGTTCTTC,CASRNVPGPPGNEQFF
NA,TRBV12-5,NA,TRBJ1-6,TGTGCTAGTGCCCCCAGGGGTAGGCTCCACTTT,CASAPRGRLHF
few,TRBV7-2,TRBD1,TRBJ1-6,TGTGCCAGCAGCGTGGGACAGAATTCACCCCTCCACTTT,CASSVGQNSPLHF
NA,TRBV30,NA,TRBJ2-2,TGTGCCTGGACGAAGGACTACACCGGGGAGCTGTTTTTT,CAWTKDYTGELFF
NA,TRBV2,TRBD1,TRBJ2-2,TGTGCCAGCAAAGGACAGGCGGGCACCGGGGAGCTGTTTTTT,CASKGQAGTGELFF
NA,TRBV19,NA,TRBJ1-1,TGTGCCAGTAGTTGGAGGGGACCAAGTAACACTGAAGCTTTCTTT,CASSWRGPSNTEAFF
NA,TRBV7-9,TRBD1,TRBJ1-5,TGTGCCAGCAGCTTAGCTGGAGGGGGCGGTCAGCCCCAGCATTTT,CASSLAGGGGQPQHF
NA,TRBV5-1,NA,TRBJ1-1,TGCGCCAGCAGCTTGGAAATAGGACTTCGGAACACTGAAGCTTTCTTT,CASSLEIGLRNTEAFF
once,TRBV5-4,NA,TRBJ2-5,TGTGCCAGCAGCCCAAACGTGGCGGGGCAAGAGACCCAGTACTTC,CASSPNVAGQETQYF
NA,TRBV28,TRBD1,TRBJ1-5,TGTGCCAGCAGCGCGGACAGGGGGCATCAGCCCCAGCATTTT,CASSADRGHQPQHF
NA,TRBV15,TRBD1,TRBJ1-2,TGTGCCACCAGCAGAGGCTCCGGGACAGCCCATGGCTACACCTTC,CATSRGSGTAHGYTF
NA,TRBV6-2/TRBV6-3,TRBD1,TRBJ1-4,TGTGCCAGCAGTCTTACCTCGACAGGGCCAAATGAAAAACTGTTTTTT,CASSLTSTGPNEKLFF
NA,TRBV7-2,NA,TRBJ1-5,TGTGCCAGCAGCCTAACAGGGCCCAATCAGCCCCAGCATTTT,CASSLTGPNQPQHF
NA,TRBV6-5,TRBD1,TRBJ2-1,TGTGCCAGCAGCAAGGACAGGGGGCCATCCAATGAGCAGTTCTTC,CASSKDRGPSNEQFF
NA,TRBV30,NA,TRBJ2-2,TGTGCCTCGCGCCCAGGCTATCCCGGGGAGCTGTTTTTT,CASRPGYPGELFF
once,TRBV19,TRBD1,TRBJ1-1,TGTGCCAGTAGTATTCATGTACAGGGGAGCACTGAAGCTTTCTTT,CASSIHVQGSTEAFF
NA,TRBV5-6,TRBD2,TRBJ2-3,TGTGCCAGCAGCTTGACCCTAGCGGGGACCCGCACAGATACGCAGTATTTT,CASSLTLAGTRTDTQYF
NA,TRBV20-1,NA,TRBJ2-2,TGCAGTGCTAGTCGCAGATCGAACACCGGGGAGCTGTTTTTT,CSASRRSNTGELFF
NA,TRBV5-8,NA,TRBJ1-5,TGTGCCAGCAGCTTCGTCCCCGGGACATCAAGCAATCAGCCCCAGCATTTT,CASSFVPGTSSNQPQHF
once,TRBV5-1,NA,TRBJ1-4,TGCGCCAGCAGCTTGGGGACAAGCACTAATGAAAAACTGTTTTTT,CASSLGTSTNEKLFF
few,TRBV11-2,NA,TRBJ1-1,TGTGCCAGCAGCCACAGGACCCAGAGGGCTTTCTTT,CASSHRTQRAFF
NA,TRBV5-4,TRBD1,TRBJ2-1,TGTGCCAGCGTAGACAGGGCGGGCGGCAATGAGCAGTTCTTC,CASVDRAGGNEQFF
NA,TRBV10-1,NA,TRBJ1-1,TGCGCCAGCAGTGAGACAGGGCTGGGGATGAACACTGAAGCTTTCTTT,CASSETGLGMNTEAFF
once,TRBV10-3,NA,TRBJ2-3,TGTGCCATCAGTACCCCCGCGGGGCTAGCGAAAGATACGCAGTATTTT,CAISTPAGLAKDTQYF
few,TRBV19,NA,TRBJ1-1,TGTGCCAGTAGTATGGGGGCGGGGGCCCGAACGGCTTTCTTT,CASSMGAGARTAFF
once,TRBV7-2,NA,TRBJ1-5,TGTGCCAGCAGGCGGACAGAGAATCAGCCCCAGCATTTT,CASRRTENQPQHF
NA,TRBV7-8,NA,TRBJ1-6,TGTGCCAGCAGCCCCTCCCCAAGAGCAGCGGATTCACCCCTCCACTTT,CASSPSPRAADSPLHF
once,TRBV2,NA,TRBJ2-5,TGTGCCAGCAGCGAAACAGAAGGGGCCCAGTACTTC,CASSETEGAQYF
NA,TRBV28,NA,TRBJ2-4,TGTGCCAGCAGTTGGCGGGAACCGCGAAACATTCAGTACTTC,CASSWREPRNIQYF
NA,TRBV9,NA,TRBJ2-3,TGTGCCAGTGATCGGGGGGCTGTCGCAGATACGCAGTATTTT,CASDRGAVADTQYF
once,TRBV7-2,TRBD1,TRBJ1-2,TGTGCCAGCAGCGCACAGGGGAGACATGGCTACACCTTC,CASSAQGRHGYTF
once,TRBV6-5,NA,TRBJ1-3,TGTGCCAGCACCGGCGGGGGGGCCCGCGGAAACACCATATATTTT,CASTGGGARGNTIYF
NA,TRBV29-1,NA,TRBJ1-1,TGCAGCGTCCCGGGACACCTCACGAGAGAAGCTTTCTTT,CSVPGHLTREAFF
NA,TRBV20-1,TRBD1,TRBJ1-2,TGCAGTGTCCGGGACAGCCTTGGCTACACCTTC,CSVRDSLGYTF
NA,TRBV27,NA,TRBJ2-3,TGTGCCAGCAGTTTCCTCGAGGGGACAACGCAGTATTTT,CASSFLEGTTQYF
NA,TRBV28,NA,TRBJ2-2,TGTGCCAGCAGTCCCCCGGAGAAATCCACCGGGGAGCTGTTTTTT,CASSPPEKSTGELFF
NA,TRBV23-1,NA,TRBJ2-1,TGCGCCAGCAGCCCGGTGGGGCCCTTCTACAATGAGCAGTTCTTC,CASSPVGPFYNEQFF
NA,TRBV13,TRBD2,TRBJ2-1,TGTGCCAGCAGCCAAGGACTAGCCAGTTATGAGCAGTTCTTC,CASSQGLASYEQFF
NA,TRBV6-6,NA,TRBJ1-4,TGTGCCAGCAGTTCAGGGACATTCGAAGGTGAAAAACTGTTTTTT,CASSSGTFEGEKLFF
NA,TRBV30,NA,TRBJ2-5,TGTGCCTGGAGCCTGGGCGCGACCCAGTACTTC,CAWSLGATQYF
NA,TRBV14,NA,TRBJ1-2,TGTGCCAGCAGCCAAGATCTCGTTTTAGGCGGTGGCTACACCTTC,CASSQDLVLGGGYTF